This T cell receptor beta chain was observed in a study of blood T cell repertoires in COVID-19. The overall study: Acute and convalescent COVID-19 specimens originated in the United States, Italy and Spain.

In the authors' workflow: Amplifying reference gene primers gave estimates of nucleated cell counts. Sequenced by immunoSEQ multiplex PCR; TCRdb stores in-frame clones only, minus some. V and J calls and clone size are given by that table; D and trimming were obtained from the DNA. The sample carries 90,000 to 120,000 clones, 75% to 90% recorded once. This CDR3 contains 16 residues. After removal of 0 bases from V and 3 bases from J, the junction contained 5 bases not matched to a gene. CDR1 is MGHRA, CDR2 YSYEKL, per germline. The sequence was collected from a woman older than 75 with acute or convalescent COVID-19. The V gene is TRBV4-1, the J gene TRBJ2-5; TRBD2 matches 9 bases. Sequencing was carried out using peripheral blood. As DNA, the CDR3 is TGCGCCAGCAGCCAAGAACTAGCGGGTCACAAAGAGACCCAGTACTTC. Encoded protein: CASSQELAGHKETQYF.